The 11 T cell receptor beta chains in this list originate from one sample, sequenced in a study of early T cells in non-severe SARS-CoV-2 infection. One entry per CDR3 protein, called by TCRdb with MiXCR from the 5' RACE reads. The table records just under 65,000 distinct CDR3 sequences, over 9% of them present only once. Source: whole blood, taken at baseline. These receptors originate from an adult who was a healthcare worker with PCR-confirmed SARS-CoV-2 infection or an uninfected control (not recorded which).

Only a few counts were recorded for this clonotype. The rearrangement uses TRBV5-5 and TRBJ1-4; TRBD1 matches at 7 bases. V trimming: 5 bases; J trimming: 5 bases; junction bases outside the gene matches: 9. Germline lookup yields CDR1 SGHKS and CDR2 YYEKEE (reference sequence). CDR3 size: 15 residues. In nucleotides, the CDR3 is TGTGCCAGCAGTCTCGGACAGGCCAAGAATGAAAAACTGTTTTTT. Protein sequence: CASSLGQAKNEKLFF.

In its sample, this clonotype was seen many times. This chain links TRBV9 with TRBJ1-4; D perhaps matches TRBD1 (6 bases). Germline values: CDR1 SGDLS, CDR2 YYNGEE. The CDR3 spans 18 residues. V lost 4 bases and J lost 1, with 20 bases in between. The CDR3 nucleotides read TGTGCCAGCAGCTCCACCCTACAGGGCTCGGGAACTAATGAAAAACTGTTTTTT. It specifies CASSSTLQGSGTNEKLFF.

This clonotype was counted between two and nine times. This chain connects TRBV20-1 to TRBJ2-2; D perhaps matches TRBD1 (6 bases). CDR1 is DFQATT, CDR2 SNEGSKA, per germline (reference sequence). Trimming took off 5 bases at V and 13 bases at J, with 17 bases between the two ends. The CDR3 runs to 12 residues. CDR3 loop: CSARDRLQGLFF. In DNA form, the CDR3 reads TGCAGTGCTCGCGACAGGTTGCAGGGGCTGTTTTTT.

This clonotype was counted only a few times. The rearrangement links TRBV9 to TRBJ2-2; D is uncertain. V lost 0 bases to trimming and J lost 6 bases, with 12 bases between them. Germline CDR1 is SGDLS and CDR2 is YYNGEE. This CDR3 spans 15 amino acids. CDR3 coding DNA: TGTGCCAGCAGCGTAGGGTGGGGAAGTTCCGGGGAGCTGTTTTTT. Translated: CASSVGWGSSGELFF.

The chain recombines TRBV7-6 with TRBJ2-3; 9 nucleotides match TRBD2. The V gene end was trimmed by 5 bases and the J gene end by 4 bases; junction bases not matched to a gene: 4. The length of the CDR3 is 14 residues. The V gene's germline CDR1 is SGHVS and CDR2 FNYEAQ. CDR3 DNA: TGTGCCAGCAGCGGGCGGGGGGGCCCAGATACGCAGTATTTT. It is translated as CASSGRGGPDTQYF.

This clonotype was detected many times. J is TRBJ2-4 and V is TRBV4-3; D gene ambiguous. Germline assignment: CDR1 LGHNA and CDR2 YSLEER. V lost 0 bases and J lost 13, with 7 bases in between. This CDR3 is built from 11 residues. DNA of the CDR3: TGCGCCAGCAGCCAAGAGAACGTCCAGTACTTC. Amino acids: CASSQENVQYF.

The rearrangement uses TRBV19 and TRBJ1-1; D might be TRBD1 (5 bases). V was shortened by 5 bases and J by 1 base, with 11 bases between the two germline ends. The V gene's germline CDR1 is LNHDA and CDR2 SQIVND (reference sequence). This CDR3 is 14 amino acids long. The CDR3 nucleotides read TGTGCCAGTAGTGTTTCCGGGGGGAACACTGAAGCTTTCTTT. Translated, it gives CASSVSGGNTEAFF. The whole variable domain, remainder taken from reference TRBV19 and TRBJ1-1, is DGGITQSPKYLFRKEGQNVTLSCEQNLNHDAMYWYRQDPGQGLRLIYYSQIVNDFQKGDIAEGYSVSREKKESFPLTVTSAQKNPTAFYLCASSVSGGNTEAFFGQGTRLTVV.

A single count supports this clonotype. The chain links TRBV19 to TRBJ1-2; D not certain. From germline, CDR1 is LNHDA and CDR2 SQIVND (reference sequence). The CDR3 has 13 amino acids. V lost 7 bases to trimming and J lost 0 bases, with 9 bases between them. In DNA form, the CDR3 reads TGTGCCAGTAACGAACGTGCTAACTATGGCTACACCTTC. It codes for CASNERANYGYTF.

This clonotype was seen only a few times. The rearrangement joins TRBV5-1 to TRBJ1-5, with unresolved D. Between the trimmed V and J ends, which lost 4 bases and 2 bases, there was a span of 13 bases. Germline values: CDR1 SGHRS, CDR2 YFSETQ. This CDR3 is 15 amino acids long. The CDR3 DNA sequence: TGCGCCAGCAGCCCCGGAGGGTTGGGCAATCAGCCCCAGCATTTT. Protein: CASSPGGLGNQPQHF.

This clonotype appeared many times. This rearrangement joins TRBV19 to TRBJ1-6; D may be TRBD1 (6 bases). Per the germline V gene, CDR1 is LNHDA and CDR2 is SQIVND (reference sequence). This CDR3 is built from 15 residues. V was shortened by 7 bases and J by 10 bases, with 20 bases between the two germline ends. CDR3 in DNA: TGTGCCAGTACCCTCCGGGGGACAAGGTCGTCACCCCTCCACTTT. Translation: CASTLRGTRSSPLHF.

The J gene is TRBJ2-2, the V gene TRBV11-2, with D maybe TRBD1 (5 bases). This CDR3 region has 15 residues. In germline, CDR1 is SGHAT, CDR2 FQNNGV. Trimming took off 5 bases at V and 6 bases at J, with 16 bases between the two ends. CDR3 sequence reads: CASSAIQGKAGELFF. The CDR3 coding sequence is TGTGCCAGCAGCGCCATTCAGGGCAAGGCCGGGGAGCTGTTTTTT.